This TCR beta chain was obtained from a study of cytomegalovirus exposure and HLA in healthy donors. Measured with immunoSEQ multiplex PCR; TCRdb has only the in-frame clones, and not every one. The data contain over 200,000 clones, 85% to 90% of them singletons. Study outcomes and limitations: Most sequenced TCRs were rare (though some public TCRs occurred in many donors).

In germline, CDR1 is SGHTA, CDR2 FQGNSA. Trimming took 5 bases from V and 7 from J; bases not matched to a gene: 7. The CDR3 runs 14 residues. As to this clone: Its antigen is currently unknown.

The TCR was taken from a woman aged 18 to 35 in good health and CMV-seronegative. Specimen: PBMCs. The chain links TRBV7-2 to TRBJ1-5; 8 bases agree with TRBD1. The CDR3 here is CASSIRQGWQPQHF. The CDR3 bases are TGTGCCAGCAGCATACGACAGGGGTGGCAGCCCCAGCATTTT.